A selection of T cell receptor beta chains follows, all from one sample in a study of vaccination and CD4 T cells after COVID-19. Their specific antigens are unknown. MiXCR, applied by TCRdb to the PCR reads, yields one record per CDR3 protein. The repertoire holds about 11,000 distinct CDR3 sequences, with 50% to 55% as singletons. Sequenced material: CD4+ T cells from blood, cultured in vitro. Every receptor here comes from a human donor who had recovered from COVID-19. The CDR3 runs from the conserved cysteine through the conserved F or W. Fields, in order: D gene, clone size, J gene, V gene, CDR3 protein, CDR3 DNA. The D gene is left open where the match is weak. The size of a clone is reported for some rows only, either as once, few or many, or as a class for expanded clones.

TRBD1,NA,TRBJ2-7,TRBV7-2,CASSSSGTAYEQYF,TGTGCCAGCAGCTCATCCGGGACAGCCTACGAGCAGTACTTC
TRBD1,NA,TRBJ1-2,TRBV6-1,CASRKGRDRDYGYTF,TGTGCCAGCAGGAAAGGCCGGGACAGGGATTATGGCTACACCTTC
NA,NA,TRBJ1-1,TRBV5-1,CASSLNGGAGSTEAFF,TGCGCCAGCAGCTTGAATGGGGGCGCAGGGAGCACTGAAGCTTTCTTT
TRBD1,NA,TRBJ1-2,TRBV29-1,CSVEGRGAYGYTF,TGCAGCGTTGAGGGCAGGGGGGCCTATGGCTACACCTTC
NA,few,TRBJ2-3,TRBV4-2,CASSQSNRQGPDTQYF,TGTGCCAGCAGCCAATCAAACCGCCAGGGGCCAGATACGCAGTATTTT
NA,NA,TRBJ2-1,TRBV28,CASSNPRVSSYNEQFF,TGTGCCAGCAGTAACCCTAGGGTGAGCTCCTACAATGAGCAGTTCTTC
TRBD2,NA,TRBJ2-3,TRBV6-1,CASSEVWRGNTDTQYF,TGTGCCAGCAGTGAAGTCTGGCGGGGGAACACAGATACGCAGTATTTT
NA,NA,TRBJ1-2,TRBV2,CASSAAGHYGYTF,TGTGCCAGCAGTGCAGCCGGGCACTATGGCTACACCTTC
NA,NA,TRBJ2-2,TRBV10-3,CAISDGGDIGELFF,TGTGCCATCAGTGATGGAGGGGACATAGGGGAGCTGTTTTTT
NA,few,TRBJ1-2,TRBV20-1,CSTYSGSGYGYTF,TGCAGTACGTATTCAGGCTCCGGCTATGGCTACACCTTC
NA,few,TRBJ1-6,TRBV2,CAGADAGVGSPLHF,TGTGCCGGGGCGGATGCGGGGGTAGGATCACCCCTCCACTTT
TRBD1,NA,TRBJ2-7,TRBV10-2,CASSVRDRGLYEQYF,TGCGCCAGCAGTGTCCGGGACAGGGGGCTCTACGAGCAGTACTTC
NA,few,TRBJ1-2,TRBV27,CASSKGRGSYGYTF,TGTGCCAGCAGCAAAGGCCGGGGGAGCTATGGCTACACCTTC
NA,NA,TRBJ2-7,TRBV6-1,CASRELLGATYEQYF,TGTGCCAGCAGGGAACTACTGGGGGCCACCTACGAGCAGTACTTC
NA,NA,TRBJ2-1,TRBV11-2,CASNSGASPNGEQFF,TGTGCCAGCAACTCCGGGGCCAGCCCAAACGGGGAGCAGTTCTTC
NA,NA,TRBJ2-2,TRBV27,CASAGRGAAGELFF,TGTGCCAGCGCGGGACGGGGGGCAGCCGGGGAGCTGTTTTTT
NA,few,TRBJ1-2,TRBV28,CASSSGPGSGYTF,TGTGCCAGCAGTTCCGGGCCGGGAAGTGGCTACACCTTC
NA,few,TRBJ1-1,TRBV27,CASSLSGGTEAFF,TGTGCCAGCAGTTTATCAGGGGGCACTGAAGCTTTCTTT
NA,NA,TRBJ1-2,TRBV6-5,CASSYPGSYGYTF,TGTGCCAGCAGTTACCCAGGGTCCTATGGCTACACCTTC
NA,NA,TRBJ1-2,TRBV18,CASSPSAGNYGYTF,TGTGCCAGCTCACCCAGTGCGGGCAACTATGGCTACACCTTC
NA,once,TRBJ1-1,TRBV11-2,CASSLLRDMNTEAFF,TGTGCCAGCAGCCTCCTACGGGATATGAACACTGAAGCTTTCTTT
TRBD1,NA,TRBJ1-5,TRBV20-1,CSARATGGRQPQHF,TGCAGTGCTAGAGCCACAGGGGGCCGACAGCCCCAGCATTTT
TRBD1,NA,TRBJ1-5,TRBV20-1,CSVTSGTGRDQPQHF,TGCAGTGTCACATCCGGGACAGGGCGGGATCAGCCCCAGCATTTT
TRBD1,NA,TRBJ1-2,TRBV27,CASRMAGTGRSSNYGYTF,TGTGCCAGCAGAATGGCGGGGACAGGGCGTTCGAGTAACTATGGCTACACCTTC
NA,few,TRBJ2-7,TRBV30,CAWKQNYEQYF,TGTGCCTGGAAACAAAACTACGAGCAGTACTTC
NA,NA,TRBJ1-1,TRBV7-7,CASSSDLGTEAFF,TGTGCCAGCAGCTCGGACCTCGGGACTGAAGCTTTCTTT